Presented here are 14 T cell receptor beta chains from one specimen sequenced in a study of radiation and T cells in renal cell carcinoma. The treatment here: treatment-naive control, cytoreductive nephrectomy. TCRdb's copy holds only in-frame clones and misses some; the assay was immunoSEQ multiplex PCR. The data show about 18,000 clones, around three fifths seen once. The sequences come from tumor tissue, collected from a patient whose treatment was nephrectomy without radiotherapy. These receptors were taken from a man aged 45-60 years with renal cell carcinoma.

Written as DNA, the CDR3 is TGCAGCGTGGGACTAGCGGGGCGCACAGATACGCAGTATTTT. Protein sequence: CSVGLAGRTDTQYF. The chain is built from TRBV29-1 and TRBJ2-3; 13 nucleotides match TRBD2. Germline assignment: CDR1 SQVTM and CDR2 ANQGSEA. The junction had 1 base not matched to a gene; V was cut back by 6 bases and J by 1 base. CDR3 length: 14 residues.

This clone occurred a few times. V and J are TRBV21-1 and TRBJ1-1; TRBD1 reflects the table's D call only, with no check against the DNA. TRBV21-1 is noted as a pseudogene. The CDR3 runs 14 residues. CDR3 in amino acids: CASSKPAGQFEAFF. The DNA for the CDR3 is TGTGCCAGCAGCAAGCCTGCGGGACAGTTTGAAGCTTTCTTT.

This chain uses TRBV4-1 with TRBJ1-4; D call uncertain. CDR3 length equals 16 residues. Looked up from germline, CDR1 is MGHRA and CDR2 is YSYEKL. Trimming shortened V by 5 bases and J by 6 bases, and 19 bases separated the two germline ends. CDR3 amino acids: CASSSPRREVDEKLFF. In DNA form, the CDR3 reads TGCGCCAGCAGCTCACCCCGGAGGGAGGTGGATGAAAAACTGTTTTTT.

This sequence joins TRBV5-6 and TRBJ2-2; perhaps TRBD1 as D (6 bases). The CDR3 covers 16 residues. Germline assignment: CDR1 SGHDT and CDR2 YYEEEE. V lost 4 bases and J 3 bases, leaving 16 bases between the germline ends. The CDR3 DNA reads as TGTGCCAGCAGCCTCCACAGGGACCCGGACACCGGGGAGCTGTTTTTT. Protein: CASSLHRDPDTGELFF.

The CDR3 region has the DNA TGTGCCAGCAGTCCCCTGACAGGGATCACCGGGGAGCTGTTTTTT. Its protein product is CASSPLTGITGELFF. The chain joins TRBV28 to TRBJ2-2, with 7 bases matching TRBD1. The junction had 7 bases not matched to a gene; V was cut back by 5 bases and J by 4 bases. CDR3 length equals 15 residues. The V gene's germline CDR1 is MDHEN and CDR2 SYDVKM.

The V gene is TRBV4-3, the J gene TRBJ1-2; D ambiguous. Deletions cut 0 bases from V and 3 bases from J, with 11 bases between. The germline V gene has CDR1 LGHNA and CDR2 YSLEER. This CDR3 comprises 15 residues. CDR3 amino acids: CASSQDGSSDYGYTF. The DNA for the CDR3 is TGCGCCAGCAGCCAAGATGGGTCTAGCGACTATGGCTACACCTTC.

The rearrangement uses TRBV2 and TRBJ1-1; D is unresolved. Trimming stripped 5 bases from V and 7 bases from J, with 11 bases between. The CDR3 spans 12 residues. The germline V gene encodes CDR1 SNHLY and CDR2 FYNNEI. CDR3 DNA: TGTGCCAGCAGTTATACATGGGATGAAGCTTTCTTT. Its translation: CASSYTWDEAFF.

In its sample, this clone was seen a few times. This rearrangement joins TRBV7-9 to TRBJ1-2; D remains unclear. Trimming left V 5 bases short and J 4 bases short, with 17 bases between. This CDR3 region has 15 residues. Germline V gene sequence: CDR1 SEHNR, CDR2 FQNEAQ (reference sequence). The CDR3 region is CASSPDTTPLYGYTF. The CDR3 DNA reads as TGTGCCAGCAGCCCCGACACTACCCCTCTCTATGGCTACACCTTC.

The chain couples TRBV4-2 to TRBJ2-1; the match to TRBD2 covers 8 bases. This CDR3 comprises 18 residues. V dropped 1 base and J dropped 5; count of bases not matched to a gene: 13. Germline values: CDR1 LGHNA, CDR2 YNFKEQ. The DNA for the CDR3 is TGTGCCAGCAGCCAAGTACGATCCGGGAGGGCCGAGAACAATGAGCAGTTCTTC. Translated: CASSQVRSGRAENNEQFF.

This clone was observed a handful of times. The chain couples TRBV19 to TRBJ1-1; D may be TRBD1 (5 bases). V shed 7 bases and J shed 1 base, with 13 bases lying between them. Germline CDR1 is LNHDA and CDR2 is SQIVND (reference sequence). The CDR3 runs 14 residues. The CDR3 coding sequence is TGTGCCAGTACCCGCCGGGGCAGGAACACTGAAGCTTTCTTT. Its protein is CASTRRGRNTEAFF.

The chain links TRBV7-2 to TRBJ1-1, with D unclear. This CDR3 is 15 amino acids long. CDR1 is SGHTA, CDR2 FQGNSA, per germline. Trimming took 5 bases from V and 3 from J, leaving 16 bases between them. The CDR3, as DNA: TGTGCCAGCAGCCCGCTTAGGGTGGCCGACACTGAAGCTTTCTTT. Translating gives CASSPLRVADTEAFF.

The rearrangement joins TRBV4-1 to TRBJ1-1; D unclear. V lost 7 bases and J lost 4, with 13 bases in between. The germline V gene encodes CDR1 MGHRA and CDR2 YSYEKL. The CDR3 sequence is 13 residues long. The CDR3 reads CASTLGRGTEAFF. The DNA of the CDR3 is TGCGCCAGCACTTTGGGTCGCGGCACTGAAGCTTTCTTT.

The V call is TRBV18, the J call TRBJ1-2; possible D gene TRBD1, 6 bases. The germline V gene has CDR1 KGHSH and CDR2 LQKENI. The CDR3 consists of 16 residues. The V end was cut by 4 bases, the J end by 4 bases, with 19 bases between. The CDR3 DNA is TGTGCCAGCTCACACTCACCGGGGCAGGGGACCTATGGCTACACCTTC. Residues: CASSHSPGQGTYGYTF.

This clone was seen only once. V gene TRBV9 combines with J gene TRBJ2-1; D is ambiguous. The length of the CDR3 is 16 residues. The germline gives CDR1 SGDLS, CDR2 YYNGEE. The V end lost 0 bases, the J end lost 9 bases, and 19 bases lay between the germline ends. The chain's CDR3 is CASSVGVDGPVREQFF. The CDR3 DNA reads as TGTGCCAGCAGCGTAGGGGTGGACGGTCCGGTCCGTGAGCAGTTCTTC.